This T cell receptor beta chain came from a study of PD-1 blockade in classical Hodgkin lymphoma. Autologous stem cell transplantation was followed by relapse in every patient, and brentuximab vedotin exposure varied. The CDR3 is 16 amino acids. V lost 1 base, J lost 3 bases, and 15 bases lay in between. Germline V gives CDR1 SGHAT, CDR2 FQNNGV. Profiled with immunoSEQ multiplex PCR; TCRdb holds only in-frame clones, not every one. The sample includes 29,000 or so clones, 71% of them seen just once. The chain links TRBV11-2 to TRBJ1-2; D gene unclear. The sequence was collected from a human donor with classical Hodgkin lymphoma. This specimen consisted of peripheral blood mononuclear cells (PBMCs), obtained before the second cycle of nivolumab. In DNA, the CDR3 is TGTGCCAGCAGCTTAGGAGGAGGATGGGTTCACTATGGCTACACCTTC. Its protein is CASSLGGGWVHYGYTF.